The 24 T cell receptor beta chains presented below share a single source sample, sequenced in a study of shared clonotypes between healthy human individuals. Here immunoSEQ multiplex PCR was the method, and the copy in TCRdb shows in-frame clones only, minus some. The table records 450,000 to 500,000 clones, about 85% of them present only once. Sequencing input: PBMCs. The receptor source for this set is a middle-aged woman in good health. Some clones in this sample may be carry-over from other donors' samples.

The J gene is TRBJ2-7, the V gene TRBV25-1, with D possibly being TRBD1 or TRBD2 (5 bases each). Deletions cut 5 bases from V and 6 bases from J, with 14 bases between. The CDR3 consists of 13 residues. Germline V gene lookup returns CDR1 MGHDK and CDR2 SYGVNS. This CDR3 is CASSRDLLSEQYF. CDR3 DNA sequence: TGTGCCAGCAGTCGGGACCTCCTATCCGAGCAGTACTTC.

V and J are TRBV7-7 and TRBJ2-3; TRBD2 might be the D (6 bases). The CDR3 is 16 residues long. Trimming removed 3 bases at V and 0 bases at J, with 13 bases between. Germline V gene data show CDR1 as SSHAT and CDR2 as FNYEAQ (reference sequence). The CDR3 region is CASSLGTGLSTDTQYF. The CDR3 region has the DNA TGTGCCAGCAGCTTGGGGACTGGACTGAGCACAGATACGCAGTATTTT. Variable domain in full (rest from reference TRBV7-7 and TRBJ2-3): GAGVSQSPRYKVTKRGQDVTLRCDPISSHATLYWYQQALGQGPEFLTYFNYEAQPDKSGLPSDRFSAERPEGSISTLTIQRTEQRDSAMYRCASSLGTGLSTDTQYFGPGTRLTVL.

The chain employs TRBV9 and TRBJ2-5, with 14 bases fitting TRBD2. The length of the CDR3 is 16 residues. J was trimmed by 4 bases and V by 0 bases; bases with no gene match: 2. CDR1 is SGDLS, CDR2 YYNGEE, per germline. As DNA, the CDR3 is TGTGCCAGCAGCGTAGCCGGGACTAGCGGGAGAGAGACCCAGTACTTC. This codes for CASSVAGTSGRETQYF. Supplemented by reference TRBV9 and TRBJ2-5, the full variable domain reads DSGVTQTPKHLITATGQRVTLRCSPRSGDLSVYWYQQSLDQGLQFLIQYYNGEERAKGNILERFSAQQFPDLHSELNLSSLELGDSALYFCASSVAGTSGRETQYFGPGTRLLVL.

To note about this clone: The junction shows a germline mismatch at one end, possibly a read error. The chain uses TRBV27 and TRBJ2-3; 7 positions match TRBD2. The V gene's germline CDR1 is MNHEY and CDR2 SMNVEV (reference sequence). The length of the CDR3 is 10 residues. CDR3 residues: CRAGADTQYF. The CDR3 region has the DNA TGCAGGGCGGGGGCAGATACGCAGTATTTT.

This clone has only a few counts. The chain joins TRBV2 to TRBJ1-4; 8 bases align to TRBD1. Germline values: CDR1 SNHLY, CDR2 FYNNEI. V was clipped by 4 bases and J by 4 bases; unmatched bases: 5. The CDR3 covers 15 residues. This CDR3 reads CASSADRGHNEKLFF. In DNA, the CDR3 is TGTGCCAGCAGTGCCGACAGGGGACATAATGAAAAACTGTTTTTT.

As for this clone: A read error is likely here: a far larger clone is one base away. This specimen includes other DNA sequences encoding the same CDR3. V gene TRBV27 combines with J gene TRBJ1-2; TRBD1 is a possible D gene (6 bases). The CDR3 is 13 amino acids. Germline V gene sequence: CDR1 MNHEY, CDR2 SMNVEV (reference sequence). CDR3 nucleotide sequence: TGTGCTAGCAGTTGGTCAGGGGAGAGTGGCTACACCTTC. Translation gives CASSWSGESGYTF.

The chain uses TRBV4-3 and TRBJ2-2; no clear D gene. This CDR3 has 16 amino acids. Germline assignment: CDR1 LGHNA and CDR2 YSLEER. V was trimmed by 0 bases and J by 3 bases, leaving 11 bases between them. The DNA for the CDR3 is TGCGCCAGCAGCCAAGAAGCCCAGTTTGACACCGGGGAGCTGTTTTTT. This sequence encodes CASSQEAQFDTGELFF.

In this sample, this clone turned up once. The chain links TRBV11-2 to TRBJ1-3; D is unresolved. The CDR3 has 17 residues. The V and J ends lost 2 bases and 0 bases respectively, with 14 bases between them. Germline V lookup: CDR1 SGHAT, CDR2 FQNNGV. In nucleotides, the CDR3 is TGTGCCAGCAGCTTAAGTTTGGTCGGGATCTCTGGAAACACCATATATTTT. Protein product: CASSLSLVGISGNTIYF.

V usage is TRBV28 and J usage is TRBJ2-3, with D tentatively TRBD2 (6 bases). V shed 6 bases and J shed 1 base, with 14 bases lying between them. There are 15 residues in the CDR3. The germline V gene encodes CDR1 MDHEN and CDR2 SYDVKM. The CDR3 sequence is CASSSERAGTDTQYF. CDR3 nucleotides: TGTGCCAGCAGCTCCGAGCGGGCGGGCACAGATACGCAGTATTTT.

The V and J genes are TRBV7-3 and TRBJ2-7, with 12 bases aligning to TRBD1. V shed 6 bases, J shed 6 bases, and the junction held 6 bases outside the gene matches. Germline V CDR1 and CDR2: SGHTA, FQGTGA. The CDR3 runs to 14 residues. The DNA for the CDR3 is TGTGCCAGCAGTTTCGGGACAGGGGGCGGCGAGCAGTACTTC. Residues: CASSFGTGGGEQYF.

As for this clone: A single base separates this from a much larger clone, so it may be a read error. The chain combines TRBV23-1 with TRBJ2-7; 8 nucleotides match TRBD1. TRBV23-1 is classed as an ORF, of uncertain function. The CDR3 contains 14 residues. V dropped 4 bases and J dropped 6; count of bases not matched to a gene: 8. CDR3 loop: CASSRPDRVGEQYF. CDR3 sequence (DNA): TGCGCCAGCAGTCGTCCGGACAGGGTGGGCGAGCAGTACTTC.

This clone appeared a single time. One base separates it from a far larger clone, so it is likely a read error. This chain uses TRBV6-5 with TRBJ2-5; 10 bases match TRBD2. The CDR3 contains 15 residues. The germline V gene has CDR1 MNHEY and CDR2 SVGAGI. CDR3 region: CASGYSSGSGETQYF. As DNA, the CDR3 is TGTGCCAGCGGTTATTCTAGCGGGAGCGGGGAGACCCAGTACTTC.

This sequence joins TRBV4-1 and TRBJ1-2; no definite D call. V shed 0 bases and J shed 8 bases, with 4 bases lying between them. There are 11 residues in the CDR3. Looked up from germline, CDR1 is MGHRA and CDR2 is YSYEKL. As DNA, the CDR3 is TGCGCCAGCAGCCAAGACACCGGCTACACCTTC. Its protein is CASSQDTGYTF.

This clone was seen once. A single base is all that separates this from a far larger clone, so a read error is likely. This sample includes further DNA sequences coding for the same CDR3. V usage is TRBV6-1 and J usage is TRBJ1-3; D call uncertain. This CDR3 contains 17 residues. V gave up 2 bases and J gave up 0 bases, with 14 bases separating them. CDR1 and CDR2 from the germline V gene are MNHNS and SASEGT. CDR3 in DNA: TGTGCCAGCAGTGAAACCTTCTTGGGCCACTCTGGAAACACCATATATTTT. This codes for CASSETFLGHSGNTIYF.

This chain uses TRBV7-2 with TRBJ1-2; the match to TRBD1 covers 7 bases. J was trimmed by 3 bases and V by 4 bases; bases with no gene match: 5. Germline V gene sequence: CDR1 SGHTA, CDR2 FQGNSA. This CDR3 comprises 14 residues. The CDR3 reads CASSSRGGDYGYTF. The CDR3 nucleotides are TGTGCCAGCAGCTCCAGGGGGGGTGACTATGGCTACACCTTC. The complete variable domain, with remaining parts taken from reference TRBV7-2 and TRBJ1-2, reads GAGVSQSPSNKVTEKGKDVELRCDPISGHTALYWYRQSLGQGLEFLIYFQGNSAPDKSGLPSDRFSAERTGGSVSTLTIQRTQQEDSAVYLCASSSRGGDYGYTFGSGTRLTVV.

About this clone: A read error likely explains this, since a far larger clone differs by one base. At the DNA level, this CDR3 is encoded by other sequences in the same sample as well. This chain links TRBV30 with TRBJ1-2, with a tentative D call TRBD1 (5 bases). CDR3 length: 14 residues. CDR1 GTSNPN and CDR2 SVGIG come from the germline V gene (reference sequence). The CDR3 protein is CAWKKQENPYGYTF. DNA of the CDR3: TGTGCCTGGAAGAAACAGGAGAATCCATATGGCTACACATTC.

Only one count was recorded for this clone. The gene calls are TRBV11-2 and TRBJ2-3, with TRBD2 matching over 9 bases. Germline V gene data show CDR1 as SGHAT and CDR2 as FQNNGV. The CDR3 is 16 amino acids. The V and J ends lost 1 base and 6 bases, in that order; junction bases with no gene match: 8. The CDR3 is CASSLGFSGSGDTQYF. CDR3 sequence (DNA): TGTGCCAGCAGCTTAGGTTTTAGCGGGAGTGGGGATACGCAGTATTTT.

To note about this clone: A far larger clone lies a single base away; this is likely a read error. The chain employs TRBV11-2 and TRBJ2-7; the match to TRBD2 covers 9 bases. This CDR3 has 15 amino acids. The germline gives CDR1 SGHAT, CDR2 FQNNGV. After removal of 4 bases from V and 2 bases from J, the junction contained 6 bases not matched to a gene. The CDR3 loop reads CASSSLAGWAYEQYF. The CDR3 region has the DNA TGTGCCAGCAGCTCCCTAGCGGGATGGGCCTACGAGCAGTACTTC.

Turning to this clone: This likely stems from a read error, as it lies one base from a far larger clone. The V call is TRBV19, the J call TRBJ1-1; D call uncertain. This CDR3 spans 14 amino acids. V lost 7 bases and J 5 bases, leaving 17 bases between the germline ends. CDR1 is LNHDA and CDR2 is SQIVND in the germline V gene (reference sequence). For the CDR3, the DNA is TGTGCCAGTACATTCCCCACATGGAAAACTGAAGCTTTCTTT. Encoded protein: CASTFPTWKTEAFF.

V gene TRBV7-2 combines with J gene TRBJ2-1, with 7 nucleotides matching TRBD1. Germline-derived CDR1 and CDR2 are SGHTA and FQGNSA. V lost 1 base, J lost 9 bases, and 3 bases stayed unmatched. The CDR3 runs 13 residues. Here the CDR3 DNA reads TGTGCCAGCAGCTTAGACAGGGGATTTGAGCAGTTCTTC. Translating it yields CASSLDRGFEQFF.

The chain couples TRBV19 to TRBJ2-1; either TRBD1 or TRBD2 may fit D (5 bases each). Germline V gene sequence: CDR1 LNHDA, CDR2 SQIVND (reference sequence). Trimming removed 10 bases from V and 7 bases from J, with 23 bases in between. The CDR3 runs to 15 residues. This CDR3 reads CATNYHRGDRNEQFF. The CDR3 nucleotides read TGTGCCACCAACTACCACAGAGGGGATAGGAATGAGCAGTTCTTC.

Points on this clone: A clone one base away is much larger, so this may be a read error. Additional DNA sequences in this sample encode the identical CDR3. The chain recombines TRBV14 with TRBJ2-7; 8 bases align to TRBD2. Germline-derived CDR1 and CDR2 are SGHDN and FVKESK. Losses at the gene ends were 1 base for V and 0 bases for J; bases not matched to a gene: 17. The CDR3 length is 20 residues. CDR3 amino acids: CASSQGLGSGLAGYSYEQYF. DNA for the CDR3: TGTGCCAGCAGCCAAGGTTTAGGGTCCGGGCTAGCGGGTTACTCCTACGAGCAGTACTTC.

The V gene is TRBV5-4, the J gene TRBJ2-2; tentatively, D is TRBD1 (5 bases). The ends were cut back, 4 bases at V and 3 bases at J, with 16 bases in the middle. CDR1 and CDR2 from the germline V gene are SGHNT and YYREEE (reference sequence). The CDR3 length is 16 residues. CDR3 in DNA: TGTGCCAGCAGCCGCCTAACAGCCAGGGACACCGGGGAGCTGTTTTTT. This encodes CASSRLTARDTGELFF.

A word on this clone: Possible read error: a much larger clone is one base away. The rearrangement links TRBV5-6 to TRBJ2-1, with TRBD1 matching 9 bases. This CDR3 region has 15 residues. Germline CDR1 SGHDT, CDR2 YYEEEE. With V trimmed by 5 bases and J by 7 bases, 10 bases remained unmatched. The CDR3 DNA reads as TGTGCCAGCAGGCTATACAGGGGGCTTCTGAATGAGCAGTTCTTC. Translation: CASRLYRGLLNEQFF.